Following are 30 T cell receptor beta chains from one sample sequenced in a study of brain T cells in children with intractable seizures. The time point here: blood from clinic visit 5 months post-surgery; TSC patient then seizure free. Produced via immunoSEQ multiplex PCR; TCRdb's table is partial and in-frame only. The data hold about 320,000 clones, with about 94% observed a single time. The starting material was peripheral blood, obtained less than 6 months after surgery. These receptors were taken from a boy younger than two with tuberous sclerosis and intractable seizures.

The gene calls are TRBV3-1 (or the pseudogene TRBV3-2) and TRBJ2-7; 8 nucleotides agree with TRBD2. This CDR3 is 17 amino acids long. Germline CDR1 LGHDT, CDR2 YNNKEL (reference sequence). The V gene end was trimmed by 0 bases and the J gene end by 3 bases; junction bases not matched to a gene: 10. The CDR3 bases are TGTGCCAGCAGCCAAGATACATGGCGGGGGGCCATCTACGAGCAGTACTTC. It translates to CASSQDTWRGAIYEQYF.

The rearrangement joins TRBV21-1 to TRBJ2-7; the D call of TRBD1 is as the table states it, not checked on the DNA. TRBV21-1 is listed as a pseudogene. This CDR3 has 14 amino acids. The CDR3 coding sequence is TGTGCCAGCAGCAAAGCGGGACAGGGTTACGAGCAGTACTTC. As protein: CASSKAGQGYEQYF.

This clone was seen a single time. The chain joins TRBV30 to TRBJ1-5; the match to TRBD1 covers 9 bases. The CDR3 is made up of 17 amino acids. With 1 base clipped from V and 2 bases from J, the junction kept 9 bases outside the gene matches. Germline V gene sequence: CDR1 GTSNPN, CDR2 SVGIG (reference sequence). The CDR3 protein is CAWSGDRVRRGNQPQHF. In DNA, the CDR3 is TGTGCCTGGAGTGGGGACAGGGTGCGGAGGGGCAATCAGCCCCAGCATTTT.

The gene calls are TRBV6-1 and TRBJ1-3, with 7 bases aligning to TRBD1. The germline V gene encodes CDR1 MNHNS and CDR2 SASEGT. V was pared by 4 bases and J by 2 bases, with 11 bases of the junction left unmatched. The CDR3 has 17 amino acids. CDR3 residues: CASSAKGGTVPGNTIYF. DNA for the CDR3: TGTGCCAGCAGTGCCAAAGGGGGGACAGTACCTGGAAACACCATATATTTT.

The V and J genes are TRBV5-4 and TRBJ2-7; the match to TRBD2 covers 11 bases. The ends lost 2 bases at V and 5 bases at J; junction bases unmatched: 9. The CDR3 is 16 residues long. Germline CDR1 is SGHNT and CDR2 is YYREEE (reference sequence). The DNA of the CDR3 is TGTGCCAGCAGCTTTCTCATAGCGGGAGGGCCCCACGAGCAGTACTTC. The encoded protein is CASSFLIAGGPHEQYF.

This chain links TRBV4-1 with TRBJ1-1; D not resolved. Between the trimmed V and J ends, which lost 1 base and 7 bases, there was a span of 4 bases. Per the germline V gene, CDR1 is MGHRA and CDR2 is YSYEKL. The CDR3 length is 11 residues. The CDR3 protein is CASSQANEAFF. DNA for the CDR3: TGCGCCAGCAGCCAAGCGAATGAAGCTTTCTTT.

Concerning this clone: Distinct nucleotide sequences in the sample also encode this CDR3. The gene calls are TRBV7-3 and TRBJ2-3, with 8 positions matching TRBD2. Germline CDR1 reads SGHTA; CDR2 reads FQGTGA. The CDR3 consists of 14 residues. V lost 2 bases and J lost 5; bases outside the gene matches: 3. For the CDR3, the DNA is TGTGCCAGCAGCTTAGCGGGAGGTGTAGATACGCAGTATTTT. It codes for CASSLAGGVDTQYF.

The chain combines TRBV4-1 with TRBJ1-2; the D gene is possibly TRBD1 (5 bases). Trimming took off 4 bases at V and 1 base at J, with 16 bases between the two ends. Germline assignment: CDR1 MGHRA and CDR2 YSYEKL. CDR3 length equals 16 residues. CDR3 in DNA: TGCGCCAGCAGCCTCGGCCTGGGGGGTATTAACTATGGCTACACCTTC. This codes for CASSLGLGGINYGYTF.

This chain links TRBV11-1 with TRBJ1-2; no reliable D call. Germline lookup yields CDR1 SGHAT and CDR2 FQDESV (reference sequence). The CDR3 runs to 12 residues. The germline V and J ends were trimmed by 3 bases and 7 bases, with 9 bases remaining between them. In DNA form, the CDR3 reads TGTGCCAGCAGCTTTGGAGCCGTTGGCTACACCTTC. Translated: CASSFGAVGYTF. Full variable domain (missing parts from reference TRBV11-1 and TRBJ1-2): EAEVAQSPRYKITEKSQAVAFWCDPISGHATLYWYRQILGQGPELLVQFQDESVVDDSQLPKDRFSAERLKGVDSTLKIQPAELGDSAMYLCASSFGAVGYTFGSGTRLTVV.

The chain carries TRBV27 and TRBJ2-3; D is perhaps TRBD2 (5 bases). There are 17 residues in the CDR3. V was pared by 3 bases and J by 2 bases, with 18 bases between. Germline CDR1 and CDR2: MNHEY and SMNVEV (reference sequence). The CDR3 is CASSLRGRIINTDTQYF. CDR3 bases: TGTGCCAGCAGTTTGAGAGGGCGCATAATAAACACAGATACGCAGTATTTT.

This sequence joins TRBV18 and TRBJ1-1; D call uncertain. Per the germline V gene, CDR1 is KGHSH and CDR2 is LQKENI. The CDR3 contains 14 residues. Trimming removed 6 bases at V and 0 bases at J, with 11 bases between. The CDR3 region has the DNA TGTGCCAGCTCTTCGGGTAGGGTGAACACTGAAGCTTTCTTT. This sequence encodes CASSSGRVNTEAFF.

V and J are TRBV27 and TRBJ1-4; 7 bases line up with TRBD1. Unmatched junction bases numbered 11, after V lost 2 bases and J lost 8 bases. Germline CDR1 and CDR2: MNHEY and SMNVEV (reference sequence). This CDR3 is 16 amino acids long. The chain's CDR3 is CASSLRRYRGGEKLFF. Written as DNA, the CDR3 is TGTGCCAGCAGTTTAAGGAGATACAGGGGAGGAGAAAAACTGTTTTTT.

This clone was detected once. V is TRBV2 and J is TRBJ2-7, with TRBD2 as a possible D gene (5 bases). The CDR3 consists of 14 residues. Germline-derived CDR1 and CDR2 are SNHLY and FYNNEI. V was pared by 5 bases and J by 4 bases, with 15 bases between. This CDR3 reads CASSRIANSYEQYF. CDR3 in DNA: TGTGCCAGCAGTCGAATAGCGAATTCATACGAGCAGTACTTC.

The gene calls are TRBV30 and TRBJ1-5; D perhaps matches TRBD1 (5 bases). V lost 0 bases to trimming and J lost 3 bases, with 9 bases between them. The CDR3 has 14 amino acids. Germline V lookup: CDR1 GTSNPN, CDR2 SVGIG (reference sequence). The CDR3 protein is CAWSVLGANQPQHF. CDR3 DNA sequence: TGTGCCTGGAGTGTACTAGGGGCCAATCAGCCCCAGCATTTT.

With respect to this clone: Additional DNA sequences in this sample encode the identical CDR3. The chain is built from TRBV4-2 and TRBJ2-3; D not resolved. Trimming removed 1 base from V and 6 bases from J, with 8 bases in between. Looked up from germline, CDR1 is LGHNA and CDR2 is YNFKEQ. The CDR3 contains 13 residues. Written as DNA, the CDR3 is TGTGCCAGCAGCCAAGTGAGCGCGGATACGCAGTATTTT. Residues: CASSQVSADTQYF.

DNA of the CDR3: TGCGCCAGCAGTGAAGTGGGGGCAGATACGCAGTATTTT. This sequence encodes CASSEVGADTQYF. The chain combines TRBV10-1 with TRBJ2-3, with D possibly being TRBD1 or TRBD2 (5 bases each). Germline values: CDR1 WNHNN, CDR2 SYGVQD (reference sequence). The V and J ends lost 3 bases and 4 bases respectively, with 8 bases between them. The CDR3 runs to 13 residues.

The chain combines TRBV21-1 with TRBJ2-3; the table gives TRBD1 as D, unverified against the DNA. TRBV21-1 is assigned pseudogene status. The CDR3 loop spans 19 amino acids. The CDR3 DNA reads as TGTGCCAGCAGCAGCCCCCTTTTACCCGGACAGGGGGACACAGATACGCAGTATTTT. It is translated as CASSSPLLPGQGDTDTQYF.

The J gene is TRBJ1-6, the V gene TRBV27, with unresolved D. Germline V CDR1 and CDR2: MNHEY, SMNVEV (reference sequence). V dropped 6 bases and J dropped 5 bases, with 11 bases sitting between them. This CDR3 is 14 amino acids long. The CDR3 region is CASSHNQDNSPLHF. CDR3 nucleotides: TGTGCCAGCAGCCATAATCAGGATAATTCACCCCTCCACTTT.

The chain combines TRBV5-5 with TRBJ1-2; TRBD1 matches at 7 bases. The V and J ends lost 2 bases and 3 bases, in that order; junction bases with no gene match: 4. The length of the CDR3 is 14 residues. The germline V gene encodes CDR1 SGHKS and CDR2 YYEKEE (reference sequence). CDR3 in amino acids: CASSFLDRDYGYTF. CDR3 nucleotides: TGTGCCAGCAGCTTCCTCGACAGGGACTATGGCTACACCTTC.

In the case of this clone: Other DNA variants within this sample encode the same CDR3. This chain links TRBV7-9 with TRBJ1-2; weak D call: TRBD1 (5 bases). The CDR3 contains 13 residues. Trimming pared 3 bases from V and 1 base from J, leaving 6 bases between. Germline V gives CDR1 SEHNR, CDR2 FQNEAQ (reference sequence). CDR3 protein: CASSLTDNYGYTF. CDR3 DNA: TGTGCCAGCAGCTTGACAGATAACTATGGCTACACCTTC.

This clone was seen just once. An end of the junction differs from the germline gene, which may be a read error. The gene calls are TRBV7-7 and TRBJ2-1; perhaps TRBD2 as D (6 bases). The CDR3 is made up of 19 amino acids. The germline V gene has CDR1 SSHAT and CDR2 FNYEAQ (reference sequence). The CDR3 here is CASSLIPTGRDWEGNEQFF. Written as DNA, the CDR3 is TGTGCTAGCAGCTTAATTCCAACAGGCCGGGACTGGGAAGGGAATGAGCAGTTCTTC.

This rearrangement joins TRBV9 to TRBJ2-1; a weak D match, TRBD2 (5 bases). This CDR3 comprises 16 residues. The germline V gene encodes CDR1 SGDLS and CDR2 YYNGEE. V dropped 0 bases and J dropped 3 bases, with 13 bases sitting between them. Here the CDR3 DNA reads TGTGCCAGCAGCGTAGCTGGAGCGGAATACTACAATGAGCAGTTCTTC. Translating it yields CASSVAGAEYYNEQFF.

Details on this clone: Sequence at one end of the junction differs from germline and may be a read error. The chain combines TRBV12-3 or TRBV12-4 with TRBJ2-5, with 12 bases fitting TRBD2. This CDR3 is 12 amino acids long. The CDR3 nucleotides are TGTGCCAGCATCGGGACTAGCGGGCGTCAGAACTTC. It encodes CASIGTSGRQNF.

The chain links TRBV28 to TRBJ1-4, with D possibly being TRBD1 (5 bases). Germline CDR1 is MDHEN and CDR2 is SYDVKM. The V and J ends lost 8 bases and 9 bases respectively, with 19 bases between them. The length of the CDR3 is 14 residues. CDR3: CASRVTERKQKLFF. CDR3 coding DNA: TGTGCCAGCCGGGTGACAGAACGAAAACAAAAACTGTTTTTT.

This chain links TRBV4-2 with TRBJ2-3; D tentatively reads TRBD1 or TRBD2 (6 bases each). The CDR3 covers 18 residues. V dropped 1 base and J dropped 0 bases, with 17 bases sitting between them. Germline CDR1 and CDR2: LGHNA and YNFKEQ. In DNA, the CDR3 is TGTGCCAGCAGCCAAGTAGGCCCGAGGGGGACTAGCACAGATACGCAGTATTTT. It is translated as CASSQVGPRGTSTDTQYF.

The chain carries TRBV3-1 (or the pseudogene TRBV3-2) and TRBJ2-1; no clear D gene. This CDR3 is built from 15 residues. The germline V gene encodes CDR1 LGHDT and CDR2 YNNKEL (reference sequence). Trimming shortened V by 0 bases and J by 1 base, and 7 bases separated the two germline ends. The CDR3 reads CASSQEGWSYNEQFF. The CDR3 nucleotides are TGTGCCAGCAGCCAAGAGGGGTGGTCCTACAATGAGCAGTTCTTC.

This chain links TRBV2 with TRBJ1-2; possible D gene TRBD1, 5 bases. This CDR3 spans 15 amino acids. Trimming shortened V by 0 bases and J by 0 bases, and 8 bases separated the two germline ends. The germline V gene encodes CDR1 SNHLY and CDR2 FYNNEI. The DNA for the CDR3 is TGTGCCAGCAGTGAAGCGGGGGACTCTAACTATGGCTACACCTTC. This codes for CASSEAGDSNYGYTF.

This CDR3 reads CSVEVSGSNQPQHF. As DNA, the CDR3 is TGCAGCGTTGAAGTGTCCGGGAGCAATCAGCCCCAGCATTTT. V usage is TRBV29-1 and J usage is TRBJ1-5; D is uncertain. Germline V gives CDR1 SQVTM, CDR2 ANQGSEA. This CDR3 contains 14 residues. V lost 1 base, J lost 1 base, and 8 bases lay in between.

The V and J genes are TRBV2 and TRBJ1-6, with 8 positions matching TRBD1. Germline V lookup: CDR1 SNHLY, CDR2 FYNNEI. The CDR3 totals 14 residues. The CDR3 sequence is CSSSAGQVNSPLHF. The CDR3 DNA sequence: TGTTCATCTTCAGCGGGACAGGTTAATTCACCCCTCCACTTT. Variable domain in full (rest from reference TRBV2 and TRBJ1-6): EPEVTQTPSHQVTQMGQEVILRCVPISNHLYFYWYRQILGQKVEFLVSFYNNEISEKSEIFDDQFSVERPDGSNFTLKIRSTKLEDSAMYFCSSSAGQVNSPLHFGNGTRLTVT.

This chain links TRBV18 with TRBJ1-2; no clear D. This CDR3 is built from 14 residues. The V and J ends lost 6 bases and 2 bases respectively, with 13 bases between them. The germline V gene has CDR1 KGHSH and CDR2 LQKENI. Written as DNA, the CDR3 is TGTGCCAGCTCTCACCTGGATAGAAACTATGGCTACACCTTC. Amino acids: CASSHLDRNYGYTF.